The clone carrying this T cell receptor (beta chain) was counted only a few times. The data derive from a study of blood T cell repertoires in COVID-19. Study as a whole: COVID-19 samples, acute and convalescent, were from the United States, Italy and Spain. Nucleic acid was either cDNA or gDNA, and it came from T cells, B-cell-depleted T cells, or PBMCs.

Germline values: CDR1 ENHRY, CDR2 SYGVKD. V dropped 2 bases and J dropped 6 bases, with 20 bases sitting between them. The CDR3 is made up of 16 amino acids. How the authors handled the data: By means of reference gene primer amplification, nucleated cell counts were estimated. Sequenced by immunoSEQ multiplex PCR; TCRdb stores in-frame clones only, minus some. V and J calls and clone size come straight from that table; D and trimming were deduced from the DNA. Counted here are 75,000 to 100,000 clones, about nine tenths occurring once; the ten biggest clones make up about 5%. The sequenced sample was peripheral blood. The receptor's source is an elderly woman with acute or convalescent COVID-19. This chain connects TRBV10-3 to TRBJ2-7, with D possibly TRBD2 on 7 matching bases. The CDR3 loop reads CAISERGGGTGGEQYF. CDR3 sequence (DNA): TGTGCCATCAGTGAGAGGGGGGGCGGCACGGGTGGCGAGCAGTACTTC.